The source of this T cell receptor beta chain is a study of blood T cell repertoires in COVID-19. Study-wide background: Collection of acute and convalescent COVID-19 samples took place in the United States, Italy and Spain. Sample material is recorded as cDNA or gDNA derived from T cells, B-cell-depleted T cells, or PBMCs.

Original analysis: Amplification of reference gene primers provided the estimated nucleated cell counts. Measured with immunoSEQ multiplex PCR; TCRdb has only the in-frame clones, and not every one. From that table come the V and J calls and clone size; the DNA was used to work out D and trimming. The table lists around 180,000 clones, around four fifths of them singletons, with about 6.5% in the top ten. Germline values: CDR1 ENHRY, CDR2 SYGVKD. This CDR3 has 16 amino acids. The junction had 10 bases not matched to a gene; V was cut back by 3 bases and J by 4 bases. This TCR was sampled from a man in his 70s with active or convalescent COVID-19. Sequences were obtained from peripheral blood. V is TRBV10-3 and J is TRBJ2-3; 7 bases are shared with TRBD2. CDR3 in amino acids: CAISERGSGLSDTQYF. The CDR3 DNA follows: TGTGCCATCAGTGAACGCGGTAGCGGGTTATCAGATACGCAGTATTTT.